This entry describes one T cell receptor beta chain. Trimming took off 4 bases at V and 6 bases at J, with 12 bases between the two ends. This CDR3 has 14 residues. From germline, CDR1 is SEHNR and CDR2 FQNEAQ (reference sequence). Profiling relied on immunoSEQ multiplex PCR, and the TCRdb table lists in-frame clones only, not all of them. Of tens of thousands of clones listed, 94% are singletons. This record belongs to a study of technical replicates of blood from several donors. This clonotype was obtained from a human donor in good health. The V call is TRBV7-9, the J call TRBJ2-2; D is possibly TRBD1 (6 bases). The material sequenced was T cells isolated from PBMCs. This CDR3 reads CASSSYRVAGELFF. CDR3 DNA: TGTGCCAGCAGCTCATACAGGGTTGCCGGGGAGCTGTTTTTT. The whole variable domain, filled in from reference TRBV7-9 and TRBJ2-2, reads DTGVSQNPRHKITKRGQNVTFRCDPISEHNRLYWYRQTLGQGPEFLTYFQNEAQLEKSRLLSDRFSAERPKGSFSTLEIQRTEQGDSAMYLCASSSYRVAGELFFGEGSRLTVL.